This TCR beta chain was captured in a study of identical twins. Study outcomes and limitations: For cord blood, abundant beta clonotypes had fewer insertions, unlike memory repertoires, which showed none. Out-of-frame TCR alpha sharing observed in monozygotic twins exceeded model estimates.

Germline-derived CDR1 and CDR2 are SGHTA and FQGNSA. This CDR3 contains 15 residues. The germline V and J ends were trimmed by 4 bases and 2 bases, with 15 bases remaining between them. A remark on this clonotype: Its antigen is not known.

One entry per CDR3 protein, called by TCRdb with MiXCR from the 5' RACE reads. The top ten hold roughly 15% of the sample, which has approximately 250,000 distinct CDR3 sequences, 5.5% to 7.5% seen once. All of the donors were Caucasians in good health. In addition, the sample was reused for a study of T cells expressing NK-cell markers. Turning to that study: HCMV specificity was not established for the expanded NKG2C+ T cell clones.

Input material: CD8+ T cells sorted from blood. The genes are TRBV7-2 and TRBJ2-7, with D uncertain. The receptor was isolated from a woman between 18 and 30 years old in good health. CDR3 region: CASSSPPTGTYEQYF. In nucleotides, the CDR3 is TGTGCCAGCAGCTCCCCCCCCACTGGCACCTACGAGCAGTACTTC.